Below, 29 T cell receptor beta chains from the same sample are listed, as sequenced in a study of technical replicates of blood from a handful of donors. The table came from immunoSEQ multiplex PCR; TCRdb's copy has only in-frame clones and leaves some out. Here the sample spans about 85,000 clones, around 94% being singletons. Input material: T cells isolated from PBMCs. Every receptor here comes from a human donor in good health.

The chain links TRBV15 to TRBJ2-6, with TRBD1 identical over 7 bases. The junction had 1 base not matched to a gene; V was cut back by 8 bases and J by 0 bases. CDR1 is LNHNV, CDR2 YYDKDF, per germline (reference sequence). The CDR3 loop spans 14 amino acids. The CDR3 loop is CATGTDSGANVLTF. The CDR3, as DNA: TGTGCCACCGGGACAGACTCTGGGGCCAACGTCCTGACTTTC.

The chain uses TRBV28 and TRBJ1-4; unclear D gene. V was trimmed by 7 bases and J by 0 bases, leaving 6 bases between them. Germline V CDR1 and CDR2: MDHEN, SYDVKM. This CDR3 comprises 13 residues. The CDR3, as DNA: TGTGCCAGCAACGGAGCAACTAATGAAAAACTGTTTTTT. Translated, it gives CASNGATNEKLFF.

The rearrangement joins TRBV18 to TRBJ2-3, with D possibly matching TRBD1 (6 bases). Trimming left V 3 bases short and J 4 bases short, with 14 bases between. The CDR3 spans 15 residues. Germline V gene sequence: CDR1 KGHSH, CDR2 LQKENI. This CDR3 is CASSPTGSTPDTQYF. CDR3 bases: TGTGCCAGCTCACCTACAGGGTCCACCCCAGATACGCAGTATTTT.

CDR3 in DNA: TGTGCCAGTAGTCTAGGGGGACAGAGCTACGAGCAGTACTTC. Translation gives CASSLGGQSYEQYF. The genes are TRBV19 and TRBJ2-7, with 7 bases aligning to TRBD1. CDR1 and CDR2 (germline): LNHDA, SQIVND (reference sequence). The CDR3 loop spans 14 amino acids. Losses at the gene ends were 5 bases for V and 3 bases for J; bases not matched to a gene: 7.

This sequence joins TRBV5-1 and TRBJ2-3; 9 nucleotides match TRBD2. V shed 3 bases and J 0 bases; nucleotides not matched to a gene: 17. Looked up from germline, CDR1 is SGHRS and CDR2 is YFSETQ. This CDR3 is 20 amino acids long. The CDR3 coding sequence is TGCGCCAGCAGCTCCGTTTATGTGGGCGGGGGGGCCTATAGCACAGATACGCAGTATTTT. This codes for CASSSVYVGGGAYSTDTQYF.

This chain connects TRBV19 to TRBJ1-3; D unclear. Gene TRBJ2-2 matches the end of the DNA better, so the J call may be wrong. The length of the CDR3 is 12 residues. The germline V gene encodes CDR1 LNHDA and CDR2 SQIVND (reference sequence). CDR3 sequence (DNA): TGTGCCAGTAGTCCGGGTCACGGGGAGCTGTTTTTT. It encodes CASSPGHGELFF.

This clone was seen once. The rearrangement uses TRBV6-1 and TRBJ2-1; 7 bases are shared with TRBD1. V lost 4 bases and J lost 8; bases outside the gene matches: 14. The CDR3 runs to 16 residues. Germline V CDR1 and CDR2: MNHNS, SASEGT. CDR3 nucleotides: TGTGCCAGCAGTGGACGCCCCCTGACAGGGATCGATGAGCAGTTCTTC. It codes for CASSGRPLTGIDEQFF.

The CDR3 nucleotides are TGTGCCAGCCTGGGAAACGACAGGGACTATGGCTACACCTTC. It translates to CASLGNDRDYGYTF. This chain connects TRBV18 to TRBJ1-2; TRBD1 aligns across 7 bases. The CDR3 is made up of 14 amino acids. The germline gives CDR1 KGHSH, CDR2 LQKENI. V dropped 8 bases and J dropped 3; count of bases not matched to a gene: 9.

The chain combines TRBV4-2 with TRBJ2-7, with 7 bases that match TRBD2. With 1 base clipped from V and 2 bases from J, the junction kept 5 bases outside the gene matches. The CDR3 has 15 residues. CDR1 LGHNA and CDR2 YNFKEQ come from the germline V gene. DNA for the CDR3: TGTGCCAGCAGCCAAGGCCTAGCGGACACCTACGAGCAGTACTTC. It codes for CASSQGLADTYEQYF.

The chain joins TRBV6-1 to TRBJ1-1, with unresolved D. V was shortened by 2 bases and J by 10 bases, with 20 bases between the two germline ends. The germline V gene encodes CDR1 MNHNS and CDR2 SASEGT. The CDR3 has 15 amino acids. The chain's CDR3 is CASSERQRFVTAAFF. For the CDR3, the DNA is TGTGCCAGCAGTGAAAGACAAAGGTTTGTTACGGCAGCTTTCTTT.

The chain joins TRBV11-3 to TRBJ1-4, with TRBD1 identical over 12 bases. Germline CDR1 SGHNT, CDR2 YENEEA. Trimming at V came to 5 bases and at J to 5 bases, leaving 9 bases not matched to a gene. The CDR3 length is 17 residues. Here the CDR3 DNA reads TGTGCCAGCAGCCAAGCGGGACAGGGGGCAGCGAATGAAAAACTGTTTTTT. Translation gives CASSQAGQGAANEKLFF.

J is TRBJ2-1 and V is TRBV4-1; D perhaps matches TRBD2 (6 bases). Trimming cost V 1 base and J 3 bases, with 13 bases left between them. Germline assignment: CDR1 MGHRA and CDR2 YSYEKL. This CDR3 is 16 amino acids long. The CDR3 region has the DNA TGCGCCAGCAGCCAAGGGGCTAGCGTGAACTACAATGAGCAGTTCTTC. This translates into CASSQGASVNYNEQFF.

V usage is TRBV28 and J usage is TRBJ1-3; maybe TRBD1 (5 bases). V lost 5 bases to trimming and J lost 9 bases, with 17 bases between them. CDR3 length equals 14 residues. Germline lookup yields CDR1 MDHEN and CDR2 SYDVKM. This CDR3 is CASSETGPWITIYF. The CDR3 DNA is TGTGCCAGCAGTGAAACAGGACCTTGGATCACCATATATTTT.

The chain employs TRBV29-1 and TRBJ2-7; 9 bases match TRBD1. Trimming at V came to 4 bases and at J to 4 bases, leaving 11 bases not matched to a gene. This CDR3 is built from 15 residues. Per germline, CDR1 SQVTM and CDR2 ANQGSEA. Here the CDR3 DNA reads TGCAGCGTTGTAGGACAGGGGTACGGTGGTTACGAGCAGTACTTC. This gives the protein CSVVGQGYGGYEQYF.

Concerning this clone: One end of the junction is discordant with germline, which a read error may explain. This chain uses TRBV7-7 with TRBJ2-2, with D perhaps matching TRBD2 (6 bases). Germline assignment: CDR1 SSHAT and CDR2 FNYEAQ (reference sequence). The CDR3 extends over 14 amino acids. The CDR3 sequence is CASSFSGDTGELFF. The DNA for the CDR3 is TGTGCTAGCAGCTTTTCGGGAGACACCGGGGAGCTGTTTTTT. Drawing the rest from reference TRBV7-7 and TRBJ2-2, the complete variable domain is GAGVSQSPRYKVTKRGQDVTLRCDPISSHATLYWYQQALGQGPEFLTYFNYEAQPDKSGLPSDRFSAERPEGSISTLTIQRTEQRDSAMYRCASSFSGDTGELFFGEGSRLTVL.

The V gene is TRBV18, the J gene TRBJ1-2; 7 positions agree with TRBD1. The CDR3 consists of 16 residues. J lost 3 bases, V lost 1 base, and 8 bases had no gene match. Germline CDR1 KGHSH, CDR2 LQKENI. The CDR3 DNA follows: TGTGCCAGCTCACCACTCTTACAGGGGCTCCACTATGGCTACACCTTC. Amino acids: CASSPLLQGLHYGYTF.

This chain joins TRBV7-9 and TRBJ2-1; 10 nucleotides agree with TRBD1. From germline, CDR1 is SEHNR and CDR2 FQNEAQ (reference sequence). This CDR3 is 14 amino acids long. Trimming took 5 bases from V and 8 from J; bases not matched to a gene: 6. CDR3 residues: CASSQQGTGDEQFF. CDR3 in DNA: TGTGCCAGCAGCCAACAGGGGACAGGGGATGAGCAGTTCTTC.

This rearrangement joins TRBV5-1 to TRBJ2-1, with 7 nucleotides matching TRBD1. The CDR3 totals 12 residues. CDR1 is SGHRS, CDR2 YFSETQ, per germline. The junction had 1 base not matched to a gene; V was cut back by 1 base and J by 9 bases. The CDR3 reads CASSLTGAEQFF. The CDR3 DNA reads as TGCGCCAGCAGCTTGACAGGGGCTGAGCAGTTCTTC. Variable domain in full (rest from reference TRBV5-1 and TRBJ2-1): KAGVTQTPRYLIKTRGQQVTLSCSPISGHRSVSWYQQTPGQGLQFLFEYFSETQRNKGNFPGRFSGRQFSNSRSEMNVSTLELGDSALYLCASSLTGAEQFFGPGTRLTVL.

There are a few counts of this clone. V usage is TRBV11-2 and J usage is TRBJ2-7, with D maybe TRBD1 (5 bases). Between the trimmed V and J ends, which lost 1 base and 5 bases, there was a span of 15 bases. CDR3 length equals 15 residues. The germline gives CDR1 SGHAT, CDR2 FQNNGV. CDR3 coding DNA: TGTGCCAGCAGCTTAGTTGGGGCAGGGTACGACGAGCAGTACTTC. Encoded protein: CASSLVGAGYDEQYF.

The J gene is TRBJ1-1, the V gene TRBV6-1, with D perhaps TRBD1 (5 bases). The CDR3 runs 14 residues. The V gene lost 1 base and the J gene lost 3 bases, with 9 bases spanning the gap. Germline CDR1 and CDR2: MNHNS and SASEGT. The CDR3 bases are TGTGCCAGCAGTGAAGGGACGGGGGACACTGAAGCTTTCTTT. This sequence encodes CASSEGTGDTEAFF.

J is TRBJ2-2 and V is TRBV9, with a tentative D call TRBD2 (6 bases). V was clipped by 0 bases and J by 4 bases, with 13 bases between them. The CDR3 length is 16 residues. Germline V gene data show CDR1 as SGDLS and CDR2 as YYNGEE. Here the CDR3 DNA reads TGTGCCAGCAGCGTAGTCGGGCGGGGCAGCACCGGGGAGCTGTTTTTT. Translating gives CASSVVGRGSTGELFF.

CDR3 amino acids: CASSLRAGVVSGANVLTF. The CDR3 bases are TGTGCCAGCAGCTTAAGGGCAGGGGTTGTTTCTGGGGCCAACGTCCTGACTTTC. This sequence joins TRBV7-3 and TRBJ2-6; perhaps TRBD1 as D (6 bases). The CDR3 sequence is 18 residues long. Trimming cost V 1 base and J 1 base, with 14 bases left between them. Germline CDR1 is SGHTA and CDR2 is FQGTGA.

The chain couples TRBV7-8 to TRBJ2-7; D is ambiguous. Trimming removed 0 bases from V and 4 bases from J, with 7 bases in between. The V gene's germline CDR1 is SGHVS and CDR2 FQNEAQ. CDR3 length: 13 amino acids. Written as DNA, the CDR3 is TGTGCCAGCAGCTTAGCGTACGAGTACGAGCAGTACTTC. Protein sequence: CASSLAYEYEQYF.

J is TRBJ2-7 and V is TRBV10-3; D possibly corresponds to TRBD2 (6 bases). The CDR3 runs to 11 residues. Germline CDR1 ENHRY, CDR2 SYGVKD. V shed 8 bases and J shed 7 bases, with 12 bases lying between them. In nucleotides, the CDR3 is TGTGCCATCCAACTAGCAGGAGAGCAGTACTTC. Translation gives CAIQLAGEQYF.

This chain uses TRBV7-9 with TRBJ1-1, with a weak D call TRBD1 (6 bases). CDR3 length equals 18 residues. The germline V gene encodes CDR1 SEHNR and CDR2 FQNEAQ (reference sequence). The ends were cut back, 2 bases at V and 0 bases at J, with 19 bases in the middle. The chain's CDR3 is CASSLWPKDRRLNTEAFF. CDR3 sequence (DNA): TGTGCCAGCAGCTTATGGCCGAAAGACAGGAGATTGAACACTGAAGCTTTCTTT.

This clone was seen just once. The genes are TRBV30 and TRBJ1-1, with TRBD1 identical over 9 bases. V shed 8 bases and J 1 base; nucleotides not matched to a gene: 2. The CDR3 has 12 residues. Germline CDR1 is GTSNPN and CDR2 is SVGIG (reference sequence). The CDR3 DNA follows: TGTGCCGGGGGACAGGGGAACACTGAAGCTTTCTTT. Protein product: CAGGQGNTEAFF.

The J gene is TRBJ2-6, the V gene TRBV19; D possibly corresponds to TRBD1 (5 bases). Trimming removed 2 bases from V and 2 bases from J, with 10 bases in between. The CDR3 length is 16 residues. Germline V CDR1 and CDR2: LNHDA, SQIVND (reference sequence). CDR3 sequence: CASSIQGIAGANVLTF. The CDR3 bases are TGTGCCAGTAGTATACAGGGTATTGCTGGGGCCAACGTCCTGACTTTC.

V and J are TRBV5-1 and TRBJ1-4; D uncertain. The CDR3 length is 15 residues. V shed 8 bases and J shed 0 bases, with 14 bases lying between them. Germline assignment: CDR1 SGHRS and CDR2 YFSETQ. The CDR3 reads CASGRGGATNEKLFF. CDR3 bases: TGCGCCAGTGGTAGAGGAGGTGCAACTAATGAAAAACTGTTTTTT.

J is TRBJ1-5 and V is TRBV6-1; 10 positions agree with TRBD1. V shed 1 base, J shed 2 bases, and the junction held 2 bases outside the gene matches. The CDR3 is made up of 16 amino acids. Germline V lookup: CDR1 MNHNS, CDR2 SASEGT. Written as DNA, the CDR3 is TGTGCCAGCAGTGAAGGCGGACAGGGGGGCAATCAGCCCCAGCATTTT. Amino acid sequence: CASSEGGQGGNQPQHF.